The source of this T cell receptor (beta chain) is a study of blood T cell dynamics during melanoma immunotherapy (dated by TCRdb to 2018 to 2020). Study-wide context: All patients had metastatic melanoma and were given first-line pembrolizumab or nivolumab plus ipilimumab as standard of care in the United Kingdom. Consecutive patients formed a training cohort, and a further independent group of patients from the same centre was pooled into an external validation set. Peripheral T cell receptor repertoires of metastatic melanoma patients were profiled before and after one cycle of checkpoint inhibitor therapy to find early correlates of response. The investigation overall reported the following: The relatively small sample size was recognized as a factor that could limit how well the results generalize. Among sorted CD8+ subsets, TIE cells showed the highest similarity to cfDNA CDR3 sequences and the highest clonality, suggesting active turnover with convergence on dominant clones. The study was unable to establish whether the T cell clones driving the repertoire changes were melanoma-specific or instead reflected general immune activation.

This sample's time point label indicates: week 3, after first cycle of checkpoint inhibitor. Blood samples were collected before treatment (T0) and at week 3 (W3), after the first cycle of checkpoint blockade. Except for two patients with rapid clinical progression, response was assessed 12 weeks after the first infusion by RECIST 1.1; disease control meant complete response, partial response or stable disease. Patients were not eligible if they had prior systemic cancer treatment, concomitant immunosuppressant therapy or synchronous other active malignancies. In six patients, three progressing and three with disease control, sorted CD8+ memory and naive T cell subsets were sequenced at T0 and W3. PBMC were isolated from blood with Lymphoprep and SepMate tubes, followed by red cell lysis. DNA from PBMC and sorted T cell subsets was extracted with QIAamp DNA Blood Mini kits. CD8+ T cell subsets were sorted live on a FACSAria III cytometer and then frozen prior to DNA extraction. Fresh PBMC for flow cytometry were kept at 4 degrees C in PBS containing 2% fetal bovine serum and were analyzed within 25 hours.

The CDR3 spans 14 residues, from the cysteine through the phenylalanine. The sequence is cut down to CDR3 DNA, 42 bases in frame from base 1. Trimming costs V 4 bases and J 10 bases, and their ends lie 19 bases apart. Per the germline V gene, SGHVS is the CDR1 and FNYEAQ is the CDR2. With respect to this clone: What antigen it recognizes has not been identified. Base qualities are not at hand, and no much larger clone is one base apart.

For each sorted CD8+ T cell subset, the entire amount of extracted DNA was loaded into the assay. TCR beta CDR3 sequences were amplified from genomic DNA using the immunoSEQ TCRb Assay kit according to manufacturer instructions. The KAPA Library Quantification Kit for Illumina platforms was used to quantify pooled libraries by qPCR. Pooled libraries were clustered at roughly 0.55-1.1 pM and sequenced on an Illumina NextSeq 500. Processing in the source paper ran as follows. The TCR data were analyzed using immunoSEQ ANALYZER and the R LymphoSeq package. A rearrangement efficiency score was calculated as productive divided by the sum of productive and non-productive CDR3 sequences. Clonality was measured with the Gini coefficient and diversity with the Renyi index at alpha=1, compared pairwise between timepoints within each patient. Clonal relatedness used an edit distance of 3, and repertoire similarity used the Bhattacharyya coefficient, both computed in LymphoSeq. To classify response, a linear discriminant analysis based on week-3 changes in clonality and diversity was built with the R MASS and caret packages. Held by TCRdb, this immuneACCESS table contains in-frame sequences only and omits some clones. Under half of the omission traces to an unresolved V gene where checked; the cause of the rest is unknown. V, J and clone size were drawn from that table, and D and trimming were deduced from the DNA. In all, the sample holds approximately 13,000 clones, and around nine tenths of those were seen once. In total, the top ten clones hold 0.15% to 0.2% of the sample.

The sequenced sample was effector memory CD8+ T cells from blood, obtained from a patient treated with checkpoint blockade. This chain is built from TRBV7-6 and TRBJ1-2; the D segment could be TRBD1, given 6 matching bases. This receptor was identified in a human donor with melanoma. The sequence in DNA is TGTGCCAGCAGCTCGTCCACAGGGACCTCGGCCTACACCTTC. Its amino acids are CASSSSTGTSAYTF.